The clone carrying this T cell receptor (beta chain) was seen a few times. This sample is part of a study of blood T cell repertoires in COVID-19. On the study more broadly: Researchers got acute and convalescent COVID-19 samples from the United States, Italy and Spain.

Using immunoSEQ multiplex PCR, the repertoire was profiled, and TCRdb retains in-frame clones only, with some absent. The sample holds approximately 340,000 clones; approximately 89% are singletons and the top ten take 0.86%. Trimming took 2 bases from V and 8 from J, leaving 21 bases between them. CDR1 and CDR2 from the germline V gene are MGHDK and SYGVNS. The CDR3 has 16 amino acids. The genes are TRBV25-1 and TRBJ1-2, with a tentative D call TRBD1 (5 bases). This clonotype was sampled from a woman between 35 and 50 years old who had been exposed to COVID-19. The specimen sequenced was PBMCs or T cells enriched from blood (not recorded which). CDR3 residues: CASSEKGRADVGGYTF. Here the CDR3 DNA reads TGTGCCAGCAGTGAAAAGGGCAGGGCGGATGTGGGGGGCTACACCTTC.